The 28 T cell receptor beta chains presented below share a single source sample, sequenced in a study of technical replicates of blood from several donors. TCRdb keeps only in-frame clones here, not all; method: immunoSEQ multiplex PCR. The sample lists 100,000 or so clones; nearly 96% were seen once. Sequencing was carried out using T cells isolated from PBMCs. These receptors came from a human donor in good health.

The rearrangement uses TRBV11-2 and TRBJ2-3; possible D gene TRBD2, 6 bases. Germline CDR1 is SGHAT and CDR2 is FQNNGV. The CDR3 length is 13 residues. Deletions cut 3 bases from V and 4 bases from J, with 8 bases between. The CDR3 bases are TGTGCCAGCAGCTTTTGGGGGGCAGATACGCAGTATTTT. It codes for CASSFWGADTQYF.

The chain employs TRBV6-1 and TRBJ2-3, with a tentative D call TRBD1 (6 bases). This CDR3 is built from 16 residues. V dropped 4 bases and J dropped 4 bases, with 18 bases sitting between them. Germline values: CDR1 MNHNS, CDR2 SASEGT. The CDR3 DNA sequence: TGTGCCAGCAGTGGTGGGCAGGGGTTATCCTCAGATACGCAGTATTTT. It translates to CASSGGQGLSSDTQYF.

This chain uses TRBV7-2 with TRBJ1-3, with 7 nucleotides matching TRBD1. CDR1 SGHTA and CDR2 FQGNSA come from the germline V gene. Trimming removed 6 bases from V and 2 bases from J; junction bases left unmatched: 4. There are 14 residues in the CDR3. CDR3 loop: CASSPQGTGNTIYF. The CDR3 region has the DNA TGTGCCAGCAGTCCACAGGGGACTGGAAACACCATATATTTT.

The CDR3 DNA sequence: TGTGCCAGCAGTTCAGACAGGGGGCGTGATGAAAAACTGTTTTTT. Translating it yields CASSSDRGRDEKLFF. The rearrangement links TRBV6-4 to TRBJ1-4; 10 nucleotides match TRBD1. There are 15 residues in the CDR3. Per germline, CDR1 MRHNA and CDR2 SNTAGT. The J segment lost 6 bases and the V segment lost 5 bases, leaving 6 bases of the junction unmatched.

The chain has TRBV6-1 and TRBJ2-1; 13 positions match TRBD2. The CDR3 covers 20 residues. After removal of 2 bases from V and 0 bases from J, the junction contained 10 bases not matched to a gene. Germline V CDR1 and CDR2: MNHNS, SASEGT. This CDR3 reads CASSEYETSGGPSSYNEQFF. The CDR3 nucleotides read TGTGCCAGCAGTGAATACGAGACTAGCGGGGGGCCGAGCTCCTACAATGAGCAGTTCTTC.

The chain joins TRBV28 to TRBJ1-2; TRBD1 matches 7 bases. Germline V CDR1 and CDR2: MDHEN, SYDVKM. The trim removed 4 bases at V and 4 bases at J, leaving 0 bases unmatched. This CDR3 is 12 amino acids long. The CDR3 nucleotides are TGTGCCAGCAGTTGGGACAGCTATGGCTACACCTTC. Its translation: CASSWDSYGYTF.

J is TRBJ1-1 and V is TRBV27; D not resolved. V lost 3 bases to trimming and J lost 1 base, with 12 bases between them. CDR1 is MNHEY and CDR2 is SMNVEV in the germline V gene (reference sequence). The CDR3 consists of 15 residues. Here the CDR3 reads CASSLTWTGNTEAFF. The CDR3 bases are TGTGCCAGCAGTTTGACCTGGACTGGGAACACTGAAGCTTTCTTT.

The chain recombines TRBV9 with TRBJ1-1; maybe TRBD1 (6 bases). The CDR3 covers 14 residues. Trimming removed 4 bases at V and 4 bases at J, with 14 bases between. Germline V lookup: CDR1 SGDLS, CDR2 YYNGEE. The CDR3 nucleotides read TGTGCCAGCAGCTTAGGACAGTGGGCCACTGAAGCTTTCTTT. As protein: CASSLGQWATEAFF.

CDR3 sequence: CASSPRGRGSNTEAFF. Written as DNA, the CDR3 is TGTGCCAGCAGCCCGCGGGGAAGGGGCTCGAACACTGAAGCTTTCTTT. The V gene is TRBV7-8, the J gene TRBJ1-1, with a possible D match to TRBD1 (5 bases). The V gene's germline CDR1 is SGHVS and CDR2 FQNEAQ. Trimming cost V 5 bases and J 1 base, with 17 bases left between them. This CDR3 contains 16 residues.

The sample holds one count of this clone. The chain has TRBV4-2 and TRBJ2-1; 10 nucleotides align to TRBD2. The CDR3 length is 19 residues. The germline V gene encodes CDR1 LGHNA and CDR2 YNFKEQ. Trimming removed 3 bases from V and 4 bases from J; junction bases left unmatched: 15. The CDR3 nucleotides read TGTGCCAGCAGCCAGACCCCCCTCACTAGCGGGGAACTATACAATGAGCAGTTCTTC. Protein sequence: CASSQTPLTSGELYNEQFF.

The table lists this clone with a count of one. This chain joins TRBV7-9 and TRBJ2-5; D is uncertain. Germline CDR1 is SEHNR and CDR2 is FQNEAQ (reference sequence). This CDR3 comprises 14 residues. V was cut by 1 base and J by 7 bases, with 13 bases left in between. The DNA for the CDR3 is TGTGCCAGCAGCTTAGATTTGGAGTCTGGGACCCAGTACTTC. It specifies CASSLDLESGTQYF.

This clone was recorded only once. CDR3 residues: CAWSVWAARGDEQFF. CDR3 nucleotides: TGTGCCTGGAGTGTTTGGGCCGCCCGGGGGGATGAGCAGTTCTTC. The chain carries TRBV30 and TRBJ2-1, with TRBD2 matching 7 bases. Germline CDR1 and CDR2: GTSNPN and SVGIG (reference sequence). The CDR3 is 15 residues long. V dropped 0 bases and J dropped 8; count of bases not matched to a gene: 10.

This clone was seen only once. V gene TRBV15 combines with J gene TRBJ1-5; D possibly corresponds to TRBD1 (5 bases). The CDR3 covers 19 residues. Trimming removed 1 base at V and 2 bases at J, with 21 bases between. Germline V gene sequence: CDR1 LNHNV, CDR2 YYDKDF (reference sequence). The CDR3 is CATSRGGRVSVSGNQPQHF. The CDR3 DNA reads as TGTGCCACCAGCAGAGGCGGCAGGGTGTCTGTTTCGGGCAATCAGCCCCAGCATTTT.

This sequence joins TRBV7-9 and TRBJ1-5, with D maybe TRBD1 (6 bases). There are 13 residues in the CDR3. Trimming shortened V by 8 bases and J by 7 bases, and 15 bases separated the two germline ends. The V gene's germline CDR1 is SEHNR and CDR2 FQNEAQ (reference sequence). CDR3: CASALWGQQPQHF. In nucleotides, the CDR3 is TGTGCCAGCGCCTTGTGGGGGCAACAGCCCCAGCATTTT.

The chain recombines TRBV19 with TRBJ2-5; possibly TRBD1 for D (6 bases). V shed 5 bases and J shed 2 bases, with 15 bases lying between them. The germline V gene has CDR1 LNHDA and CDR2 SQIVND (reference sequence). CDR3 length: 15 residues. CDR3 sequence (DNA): TGTGCCAGTAGTGTGCGCACAGGGATACAAGAGACCCAGTACTTC. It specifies CASSVRTGIQETQYF.

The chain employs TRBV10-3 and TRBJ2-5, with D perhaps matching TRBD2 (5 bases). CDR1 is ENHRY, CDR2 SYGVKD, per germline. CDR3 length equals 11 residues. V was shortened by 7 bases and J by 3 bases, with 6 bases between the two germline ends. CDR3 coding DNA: TGTGCCATCACCGGGGAAGAGACCCAGTACTTC. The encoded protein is CAITGEETQYF.

Written as DNA, the CDR3 is TGTGCCAGCAGTGACGGACAGGGGACTGAAGCTTTCTTT. Protein sequence: CASSDGQGTEAFF. This chain uses TRBV6-6 with TRBJ1-1, with TRBD1 matching 9 bases. Germline V lookup: CDR1 MNHNY, CDR2 SVGAGI (reference sequence). The CDR3 loop spans 13 amino acids. The V and J ends lost 5 bases and 5 bases, in that order; junction bases with no gene match: 3.

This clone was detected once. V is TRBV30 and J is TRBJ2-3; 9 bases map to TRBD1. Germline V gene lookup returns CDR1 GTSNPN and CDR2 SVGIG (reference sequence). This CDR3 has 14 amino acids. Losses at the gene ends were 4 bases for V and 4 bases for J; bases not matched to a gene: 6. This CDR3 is CAWTYRGQADTQYF. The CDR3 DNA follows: TGTGCCTGGACCTACAGGGGGCAAGCAGATACGCAGTATTTT.

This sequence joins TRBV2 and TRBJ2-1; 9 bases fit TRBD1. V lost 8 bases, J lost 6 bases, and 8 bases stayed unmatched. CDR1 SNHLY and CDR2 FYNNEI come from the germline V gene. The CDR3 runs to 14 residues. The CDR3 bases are TGTGCCAGCGGGGGGACAGGGATGCGCAATGAGCAGTTCTTC. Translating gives CASGGTGMRNEQFF.

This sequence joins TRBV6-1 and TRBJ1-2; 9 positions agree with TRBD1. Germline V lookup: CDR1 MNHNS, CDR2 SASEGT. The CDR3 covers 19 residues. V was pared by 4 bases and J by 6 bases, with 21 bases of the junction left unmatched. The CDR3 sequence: CASSAAASGQGPPPNGYTF. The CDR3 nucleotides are TGTGCCAGCAGTGCCGCGGCGTCGGGACAGGGACCACCCCCGAATGGCTACACCTTC.

Here the CDR3 reads CASSQVTRVKDTQYF. DNA for the CDR3: TGTGCCAGCAGCCAAGTTACCAGGGTAAAGGATACGCAGTATTTT. The chain has TRBV14 and TRBJ2-3; D is possibly TRBD1 (5 bases). The CDR3 spans 15 residues. Germline V CDR1 and CDR2: SGHDN, FVKESK. Trimming cost V 1 base and J 6 bases, with 14 bases left between them.

This CDR3 is CATNEQAYSNQPQHF. DNA for the CDR3: TGTGCCACCAACGAACAGGCGTATAGCAATCAGCCCCAGCATTTT. The rearrangement uses TRBV15 and TRBJ1-5, with D possibly TRBD1 on 5 matching bases. Germline assignment: CDR1 LNHNV and CDR2 YYDKDF (reference sequence). V shed 7 bases and J shed 0 bases, with 13 bases lying between them. This CDR3 spans 15 amino acids.

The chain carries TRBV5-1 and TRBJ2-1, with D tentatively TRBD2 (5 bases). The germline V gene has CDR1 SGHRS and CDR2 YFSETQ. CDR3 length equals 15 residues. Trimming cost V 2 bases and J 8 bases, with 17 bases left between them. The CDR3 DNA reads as TGCGCCAGCAGCTTCTGGGGAGCCCCGCAGGATGAGCAGTTCTTC. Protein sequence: CASSFWGAPQDEQFF.

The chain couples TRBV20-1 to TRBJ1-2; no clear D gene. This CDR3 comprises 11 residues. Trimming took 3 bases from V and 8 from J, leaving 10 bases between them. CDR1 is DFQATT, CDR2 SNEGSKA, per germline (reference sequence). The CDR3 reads CSASRGGGYTF. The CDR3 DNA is TGCAGTGCTAGCAGAGGTGGGGGCTACACCTTC.

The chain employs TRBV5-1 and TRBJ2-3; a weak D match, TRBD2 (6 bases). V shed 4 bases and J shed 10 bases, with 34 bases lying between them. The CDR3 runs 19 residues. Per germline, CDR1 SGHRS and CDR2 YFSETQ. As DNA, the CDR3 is TGCGCCAGCAGCCCGGACTTTTTTATTGGCGGGGCCGCAGCCCGGTCGCAGTATTTT. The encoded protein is CASSPDFFIGGAAARSQYF.

The CDR3 nucleotides read TGTGCCAGCTCACCTACTAGTCTGGAGACCCAGTACTTC. It specifies CASSPTSLETQYF. The J gene is TRBJ2-5, the V gene TRBV18; a weak D match, TRBD2 (5 bases). V gave up 3 bases and J gave up 5 bases, with 10 bases separating them. Per germline, CDR1 KGHSH and CDR2 LQKENI. This CDR3 region has 13 residues.

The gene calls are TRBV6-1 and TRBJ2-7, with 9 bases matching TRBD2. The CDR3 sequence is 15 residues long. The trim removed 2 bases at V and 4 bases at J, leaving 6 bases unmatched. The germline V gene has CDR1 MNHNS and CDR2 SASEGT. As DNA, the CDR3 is TGTGCCAGCAGTGAAAGGCGGGGGGGCTCTTACGAGCAGTACTTC. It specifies CASSERRGGSYEQYF.

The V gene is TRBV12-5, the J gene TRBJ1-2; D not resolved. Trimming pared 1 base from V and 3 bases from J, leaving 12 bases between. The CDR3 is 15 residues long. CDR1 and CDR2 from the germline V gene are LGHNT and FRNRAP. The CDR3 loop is CASGLARGVDYGYTF. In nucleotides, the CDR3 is TGTGCTAGTGGTTTGGCCCGCGGGGTCGACTATGGCTACACCTTC.